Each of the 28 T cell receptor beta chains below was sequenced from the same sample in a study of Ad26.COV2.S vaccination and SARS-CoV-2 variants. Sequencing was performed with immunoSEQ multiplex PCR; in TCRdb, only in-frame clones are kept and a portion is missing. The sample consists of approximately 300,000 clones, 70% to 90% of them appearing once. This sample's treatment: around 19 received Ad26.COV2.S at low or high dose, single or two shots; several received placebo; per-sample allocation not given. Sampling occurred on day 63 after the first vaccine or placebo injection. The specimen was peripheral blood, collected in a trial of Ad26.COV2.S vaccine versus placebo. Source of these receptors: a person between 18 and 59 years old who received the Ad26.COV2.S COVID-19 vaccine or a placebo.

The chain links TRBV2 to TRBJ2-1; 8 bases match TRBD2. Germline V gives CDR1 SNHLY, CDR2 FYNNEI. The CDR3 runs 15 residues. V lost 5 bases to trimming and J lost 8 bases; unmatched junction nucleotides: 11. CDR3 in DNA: TGTGCCAGCAGTCCGGTCTTAGCGGGGCGCTATGAGCAGTTCTTC. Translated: CASSPVLAGRYEQFF.

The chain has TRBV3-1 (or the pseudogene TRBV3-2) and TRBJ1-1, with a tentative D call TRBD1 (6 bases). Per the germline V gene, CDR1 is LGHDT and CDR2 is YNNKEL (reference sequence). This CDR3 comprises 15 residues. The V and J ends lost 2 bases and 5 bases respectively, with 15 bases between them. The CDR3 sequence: CASSQSGQGTTEAFF. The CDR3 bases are TGTGCCAGCAGCCAATCAGGACAAGGGACAACTGAAGCTTTCTTT.

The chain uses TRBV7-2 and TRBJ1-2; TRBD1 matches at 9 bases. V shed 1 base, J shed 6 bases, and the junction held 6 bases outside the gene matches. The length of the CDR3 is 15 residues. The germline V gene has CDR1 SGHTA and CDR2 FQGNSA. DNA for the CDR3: TGTGCCAGCAGCTTAGGTTACCGGACAGGGGATGGCTACACCTTC. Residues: CASSLGYRTGDGYTF.

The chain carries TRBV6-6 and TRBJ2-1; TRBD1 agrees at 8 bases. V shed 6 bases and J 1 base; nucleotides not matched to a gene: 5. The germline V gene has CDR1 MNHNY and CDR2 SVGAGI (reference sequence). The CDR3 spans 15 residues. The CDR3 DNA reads TGTGCCAGCAGCCCAGGGGGCGAATCCTACAATGAGCAGTTCTTC. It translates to CASSPGGESYNEQFF.

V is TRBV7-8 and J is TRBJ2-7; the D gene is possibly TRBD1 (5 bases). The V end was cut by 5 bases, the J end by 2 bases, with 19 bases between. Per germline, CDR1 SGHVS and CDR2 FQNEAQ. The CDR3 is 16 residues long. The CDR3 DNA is TGTGCCAGCAGCATAACTACGACAGAACCCACCTACGAGCAGTACTTC. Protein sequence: CASSITTTEPTYEQYF.

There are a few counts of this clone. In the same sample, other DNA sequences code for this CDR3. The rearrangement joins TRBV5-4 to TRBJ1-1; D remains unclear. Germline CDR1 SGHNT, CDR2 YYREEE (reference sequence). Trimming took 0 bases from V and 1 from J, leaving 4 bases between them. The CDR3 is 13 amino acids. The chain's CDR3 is CASSLDRNTEAFF. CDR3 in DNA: TGTGCCAGCAGCTTGGACAGGAACACTGAAGCTTTCTTT.

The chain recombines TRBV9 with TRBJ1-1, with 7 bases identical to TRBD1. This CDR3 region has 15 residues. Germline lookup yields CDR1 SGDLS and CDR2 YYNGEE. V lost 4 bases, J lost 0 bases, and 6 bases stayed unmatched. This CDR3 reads CASSPRGQLNTEAFF. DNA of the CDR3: TGTGCCAGCAGCCCGAGGGGACAGTTGAACACTGAAGCTTTCTTT.

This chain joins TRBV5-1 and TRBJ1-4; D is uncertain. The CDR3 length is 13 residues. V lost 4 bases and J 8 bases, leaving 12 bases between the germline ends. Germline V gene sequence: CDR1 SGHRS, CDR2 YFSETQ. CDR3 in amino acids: CASSAEVGEKLFF. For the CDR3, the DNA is TGCGCCAGCAGCGCGGAAGTCGGCGAAAAACTGTTTTTT. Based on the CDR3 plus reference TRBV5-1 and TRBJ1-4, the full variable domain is KAGVTQTPRYLIKTRGQQVTLSCSPISGHRSVSWYQQTPGQGLQFLFEYFSETQRNKGNFPGRFSGRQFSNSRSEMNVSTLELGDSALYLCASSAEVGEKLFFGSGTQLSVL.

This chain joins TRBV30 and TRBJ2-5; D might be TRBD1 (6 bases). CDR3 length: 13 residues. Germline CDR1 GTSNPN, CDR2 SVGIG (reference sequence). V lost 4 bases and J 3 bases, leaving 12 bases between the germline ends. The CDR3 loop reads CAWTPRGEETQYF. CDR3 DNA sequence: TGTGCCTGGACCCCCAGGGGCGAAGAGACCCAGTACTTC.

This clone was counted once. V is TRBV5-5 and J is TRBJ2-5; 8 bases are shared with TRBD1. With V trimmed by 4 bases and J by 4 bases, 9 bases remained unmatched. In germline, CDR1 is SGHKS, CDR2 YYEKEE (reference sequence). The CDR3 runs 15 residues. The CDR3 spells CASSPGQAVRETQYF. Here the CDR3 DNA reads TGTGCCAGCAGCCCGGGACAGGCGGTTAGAGAGACCCAGTACTTC.

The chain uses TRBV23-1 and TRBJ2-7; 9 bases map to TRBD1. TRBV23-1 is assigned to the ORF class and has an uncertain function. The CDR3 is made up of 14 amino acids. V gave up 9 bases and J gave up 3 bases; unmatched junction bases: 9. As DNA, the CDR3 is TGCGCCAGAACCCACCGGGACAGGGACTACGAGCAGTACTTC. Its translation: CARTHRDRDYEQYF.

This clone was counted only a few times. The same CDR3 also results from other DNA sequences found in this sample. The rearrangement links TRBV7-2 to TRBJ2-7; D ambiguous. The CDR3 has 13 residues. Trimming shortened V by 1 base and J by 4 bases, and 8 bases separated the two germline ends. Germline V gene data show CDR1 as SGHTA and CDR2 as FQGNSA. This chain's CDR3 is CASSLVQTYEQYF. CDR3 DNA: TGTGCCAGCAGCTTAGTACAGACTTACGAGCAGTACTTC.

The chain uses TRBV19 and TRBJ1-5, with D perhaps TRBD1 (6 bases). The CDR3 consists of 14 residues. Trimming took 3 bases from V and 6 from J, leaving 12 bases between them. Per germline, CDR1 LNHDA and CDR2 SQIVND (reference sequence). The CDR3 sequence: CASSMGAFGQPQHF. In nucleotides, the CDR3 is TGTGCCAGTAGTATGGGGGCGTTCGGTCAGCCCCAGCATTTT.

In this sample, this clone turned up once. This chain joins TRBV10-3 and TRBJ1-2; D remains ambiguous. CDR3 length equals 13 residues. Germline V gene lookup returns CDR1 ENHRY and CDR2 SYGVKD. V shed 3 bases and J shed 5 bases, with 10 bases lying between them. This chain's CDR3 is CAISEQSMYGYTF. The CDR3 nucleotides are TGTGCCATCAGTGAACAGTCAATGTATGGCTACACCTTC.

Here the CDR3 reads CASSQDIEGRMFF. CDR3 in DNA: TGCGCCAGCAGCCAAGATATCGAGGGGAGGATGTTCTTC. The V call is TRBV4-1, the J call TRBJ2-1; D may be TRBD2 (6 bases). V lost 0 bases and J 15 bases, leaving 15 bases between the germline ends. The CDR3 runs 13 residues. Germline loops: CDR1 MGHRA, CDR2 YSYEKL.

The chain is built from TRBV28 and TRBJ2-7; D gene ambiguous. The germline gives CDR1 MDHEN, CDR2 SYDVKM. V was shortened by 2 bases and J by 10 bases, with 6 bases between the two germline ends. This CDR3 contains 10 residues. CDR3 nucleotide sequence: TGTGCCAGCAGTTTAAACAGACAGTACTTC. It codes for CASSLNRQYF.

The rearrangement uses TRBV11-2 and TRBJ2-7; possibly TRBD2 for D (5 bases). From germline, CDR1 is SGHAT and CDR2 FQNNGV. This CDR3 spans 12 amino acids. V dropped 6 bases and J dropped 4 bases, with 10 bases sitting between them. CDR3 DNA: TGTGCCAGCAGTTATGGAGGTTACGAGCAGTACTTC. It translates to CASSYGGYEQYF.

The CDR3 is CASSLGGPSPQYF. The CDR3 DNA is TGTGCCAGCAGCTTAGGGGGGCCTTCCCCCCAGTACTTC. This rearrangement joins TRBV11-1 to TRBJ2-5, with D maybe TRBD1 (6 bases). Germline-derived CDR1 and CDR2 are SGHAT and FQDESV (reference sequence). Between the trimmed V and J ends, which lost 1 base and 9 bases, there was a span of 12 bases. The CDR3 consists of 13 residues.

Here the CDR3 reads CSVVQTFSTDTQYF. CDR3 DNA sequence: TGCAGCGTCGTTCAGACGTTTAGCACAGATACGCAGTATTTT. The V and J genes are TRBV29-1 and TRBJ2-3; unclear D gene. V gave up 6 bases and J gave up 0 bases, with 13 bases separating them. Looked up from germline, CDR1 is SQVTM and CDR2 is ANQGSEA. This CDR3 is 14 amino acids long.

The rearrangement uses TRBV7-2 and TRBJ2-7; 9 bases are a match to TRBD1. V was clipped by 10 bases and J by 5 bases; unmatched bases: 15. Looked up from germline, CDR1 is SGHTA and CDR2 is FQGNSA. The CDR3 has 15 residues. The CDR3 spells CATSSRGQGYDEQYF. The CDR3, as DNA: TGTGCCACCTCCTCCCGGGGACAGGGTTACGACGAGCAGTACTTC.

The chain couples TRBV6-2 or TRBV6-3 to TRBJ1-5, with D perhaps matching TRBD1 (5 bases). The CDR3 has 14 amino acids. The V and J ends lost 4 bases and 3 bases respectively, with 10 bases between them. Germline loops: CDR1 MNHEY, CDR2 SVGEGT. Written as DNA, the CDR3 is TGTGCCAGCAGTTTCAGACAGAACAATCAGCCCCAGCATTTT. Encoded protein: CASSFRQNNQPQHF.

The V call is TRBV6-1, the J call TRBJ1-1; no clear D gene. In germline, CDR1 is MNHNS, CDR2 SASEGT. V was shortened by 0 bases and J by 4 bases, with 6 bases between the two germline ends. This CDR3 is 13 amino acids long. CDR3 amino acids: CASSEARITEAFF. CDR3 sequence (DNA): TGTGCCAGCAGTGAAGCGAGAATCACTGAAGCTTTCTTT.

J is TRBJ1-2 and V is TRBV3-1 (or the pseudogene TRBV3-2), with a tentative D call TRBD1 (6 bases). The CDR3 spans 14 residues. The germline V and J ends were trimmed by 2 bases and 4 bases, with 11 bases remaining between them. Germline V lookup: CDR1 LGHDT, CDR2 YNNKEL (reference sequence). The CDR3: CASSQQGTLYGYTF. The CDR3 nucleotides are TGTGCCAGCAGCCAACAAGGGACACTCTATGGCTACACCTTC.

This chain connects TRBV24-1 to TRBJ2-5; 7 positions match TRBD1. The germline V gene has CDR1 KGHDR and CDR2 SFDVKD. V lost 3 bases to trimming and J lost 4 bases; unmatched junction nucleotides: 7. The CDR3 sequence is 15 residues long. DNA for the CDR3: TGTGCCACCAGTGATCCGGCGAAGGGGGCAGAGACCCAGTACTTC. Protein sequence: CATSDPAKGAETQYF.

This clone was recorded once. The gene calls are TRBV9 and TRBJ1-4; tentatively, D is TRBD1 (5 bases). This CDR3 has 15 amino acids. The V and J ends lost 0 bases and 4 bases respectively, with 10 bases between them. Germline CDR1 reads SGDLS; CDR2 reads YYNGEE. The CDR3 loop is CASSVGPGGNEKLFF. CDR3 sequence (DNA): TGTGCCAGCAGCGTAGGGCCGGGGGGTAATGAAAAACTGTTTTTT.

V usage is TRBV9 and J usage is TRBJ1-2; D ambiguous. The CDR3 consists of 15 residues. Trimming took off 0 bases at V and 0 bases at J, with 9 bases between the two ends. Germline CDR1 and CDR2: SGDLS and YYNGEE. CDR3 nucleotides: TGTGCCAGCAGCGTAGGTTTCCCCCCTAACTATGGCTACACCTTC. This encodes CASSVGFPPNYGYTF.

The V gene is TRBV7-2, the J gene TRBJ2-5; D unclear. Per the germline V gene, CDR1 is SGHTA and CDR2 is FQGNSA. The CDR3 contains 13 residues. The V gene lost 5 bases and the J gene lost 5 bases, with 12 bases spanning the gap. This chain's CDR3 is CASSTPLGETQYF. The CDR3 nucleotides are TGTGCCAGCAGCACCCCGCTAGGGGAGACCCAGTACTTC.

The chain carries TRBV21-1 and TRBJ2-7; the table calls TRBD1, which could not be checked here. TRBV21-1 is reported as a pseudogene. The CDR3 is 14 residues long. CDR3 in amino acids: CASIQTGAYYEQYF. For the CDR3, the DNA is TGTGCCAGCATACAGACAGGGGCCTACTACGAGCAGTACTTC.